This is a list of T cell receptor beta chains from one sample in a study of cytomegalovirus exposure and HLA in healthy donors. TCRdb's table, derived via immunoSEQ multiplex PCR, lists solely in-frame clones and lacks some. The sample lists more than 85,000 clones, over 75% occurring once. Sequenced material: PBMCs. The origin of the receptors is a man in his thirties or forties in good health and CMV-seropositive. CDR3s include the opening cysteine and the closing phenylalanine or tryptophan. The D gene is left open where the match is weak. The size field is filled for only some rows; it gives once, few, many or a size class.

DNA | CDR3 | size | V | D | J
TGTGCCAGCAGCTTAGAGCGAGCGGGGGGGTGGACAGATACGCAGTATTTT | CASSLERAGGWTDTQYF | NA | TRBV7-8 | TRBD2 | TRBJ2-3
TGTGCCAGCTCTCCTTCACAGGGGAGCGGAGGCTACACCTTC | CASSPSQGSGGYTF | NA | TRBV18 | TRBD1 | TRBJ1-2
TGCGCCAGCAGCTTGGACAGGGATGACTATGGCTACACCTTC | CASSLDRDDYGYTF | few | TRBV5-1 | NA | TRBJ1-2
TGCGCCAGCAGCTTGGGACCGGCGGGGGGTAATTCACCCCTCCACTTT | CASSLGPAGGNSPLHF | few | TRBV5-1 | NA | TRBJ1-6
TGCGCCAGCAGCTTGTCCCTAGCGGGGTATGAGCAGTACTTC | CASSLSLAGYEQYF | NA | TRBV5-1 | TRBD2 | TRBJ2-7
TGTGCCAGCAGCTTAGGTGGGGGACTCAGGGGGGCTTTCTTT | CASSLGGGLRGAFF | NA | TRBV7-9 | TRBD1 | TRBJ1-1
TGCGCCAGCAGCTTCTGGGGGGGACAGGGAAGCACAGATACGCAGTATTTT | CASSFWGGQGSTDTQYF | NA | TRBV5-1 | TRBD1 | TRBJ2-3
TGTGCCAGCAGCTCCACCGGGACAGGGGCCAATGAGCAGTTCTTC | CASSSTGTGANEQFF | NA | TRBV5-4 | TRBD1 | TRBJ2-1
TGTGCCAGCAGCTTAGGGGGGGATACCATTCAGTACTTC | CASSLGGDTIQYF | few | TRBV7-9 | NA | TRBJ2-4
TGCGCCAGCAGCCAAGAGGGGGGCAATGAGCAGTTCTTC | CASSQEGGNEQFF | NA | TRBV4-3 | NA | TRBJ2-1
TGTGCCAGCTCACCTGGCCAGGGGGTCGACGAGCAGTACTTC | CASSPGQGVDEQYF | NA | TRBV18 | TRBD1 | TRBJ2-7
TGTGCCAGCAGGGGACAGTTTGAAGCTTTCTTT | CASRGQFEAFF | few | TRBV6-5 | TRBD1 | TRBJ1-1
TGTGCCAGCCTCCCGCCGGGGGAGGGATCCCAGTACTTC | CASLPPGEGSQYF | NA | TRBV7-8 | TRBD2 | TRBJ2-5
TGTGCCAGCAGCCAAGGACAGCCTCCCTACGAGCAGTACTTC | CASSQGQPPYEQYF | once | TRBV11-3 | NA | TRBJ2-7
TGCGCCAGCAGACCCCCGAGACAGGGGTCGATGAACACTGAAGCTTTCTTT | CASRPPRQGSMNTEAFF | NA | TRBV5-1 | TRBD1 | TRBJ1-1
TGTGCCAGCAGTGCGCGATCCCTGACAGGGTCCTACGAGCAGTACTTC | CASSARSLTGSYEQYF | NA | TRBV6-1 | TRBD1 | TRBJ2-7
TGTGCCAGCAGCTATTTACCTACAGGGGTCCAAGAGACCCAGTACTTC | CASSYLPTGVQETQYF | NA | TRBV5-4 | TRBD1 | TRBJ2-5
TGTGCCAGCAGCCCAGGGGCGAGGGTACAAGAGACCCAGTACTTC | CASSPGARVQETQYF | NA | TRBV2 | NA | TRBJ2-5
TGTGCCTGGAGGGGGGACAGCCTTAATGAAAAACTGTTTTTT | CAWRGDSLNEKLFF | NA | TRBV30 | TRBD1 | TRBJ1-4
TGTGCCAGCAGCATGGACACCACCTACACCGGGGAGCTGTTTTTT | CASSMDTTYTGELFF | NA | TRBV9 | NA | TRBJ2-2
TGCGCCAGCAGTGATGATATTGGGACAGGGGGCGGCCTTAGGAGAGACGAGCAGTACTTC | CASSDDIGTGGGLRRDEQYF | NA | TRBV10-1 | TRBD1 | TRBJ2-7
TGCGCCAGCAGACTACTTGCAGATACGCAGTATTTT | CASRLLADTQYF | NA | TRBV5-1 | NA | TRBJ2-3
TGTGCCAGTAGTACCCTCCTGACAGGGCGTACTGAAGCTTTCTTT | CASSTLLTGRTEAFF | NA | TRBV19 | TRBD1 | TRBJ1-1
TGTGCCAGTAACCATCCGGGCAGGGCGAACACTGAAGCTTTCTTT | CASNHPGRANTEAFF | NA | TRBV19 | NA | TRBJ1-1
TGTGCCAGCAGCGGTAACCGGGACAGCCTAGACTACGAGCAGTACTTC | CASSGNRDSLDYEQYF | NA | TRBV4-2 | TRBD1 | TRBJ2-7
TGCAGCGTTGATGAGCGGGGCGATTACAATGAGCAGTTCTTC | CSVDERGDYNEQFF | few | TRBV29-1 | TRBD2 | TRBJ2-1
TGTGCCAGCAGTTCCCGCTACGAGCAGTACTTC | CASSSRYEQYF | NA | TRBV28 | NA | TRBJ2-7
TGTGCCAGCAGTGAATTAGGGGGCCTCAAGGAGCAGTTCTTC | CASSELGGLKEQFF | once | TRBV2 | TRBD1 | TRBJ2-1
TGTGCCAGCTCACCAAGCTCCTCTGGAAACACCATATATTTT | CASSPSSSGNTIYF | NA | TRBV18 | NA | TRBJ1-3
TGTGCCAGCAGCCCACCCTCTAGCGGGGGGTTGGCAGATACGCAGTATTTT | CASSPPSSGGLADTQYF | NA | TRBV11-3 | TRBD2 | TRBJ2-3
TGTGCCAGCAAGTGGACTAGCGGGGCCTACGAGCAGTACTTC | CASKWTSGAYEQYF | few | TRBV6-1 | TRBD2 | TRBJ2-7
TGCGCCAGCAGCCCTACTAGGGAGACCCAGTACTTC | CASSPTRETQYF | NA | TRBV5-1 | NA | TRBJ2-5
TGTGCCAGCAGCTTAGTTGGGACAGGGTTCTACGAGCAGTACTTC | CASSLVGTGFYEQYF | NA | TRBV7-9 | TRBD1 | TRBJ2-7
TGCGCCAGCAGCCTACGGACAGGGGGCGCCGAAGATACGCAGTATTTT | CASSLRTGGAEDTQYF | NA | TRBV5-1 | TRBD1 | TRBJ2-3
TGCGCCAGCAGCGGAGGACTAGCCCCCTACAATGAGCAGTTCTTC | CASSGGLAPYNEQFF | NA | TRBV5-1 | TRBD2 | TRBJ2-1
TGTGCCAGCAGTCAAACGGACAGGGACAATTCACCCCTCCACTTT | CASSQTDRDNSPLHF | NA | TRBV28 | TRBD1 | TRBJ1-6
TGTGCCAGCAGCGGAGGGTTGGGAACCGGGGAGCTGTTTTTT | CASSGGLGTGELFF | once | TRBV9 | NA | TRBJ2-2
TGTGCCAGCTCACCGGCCAGCTCTGGAAACACCATATATTTT | CASSPASSGNTIYF | NA | TRBV18 | NA | TRBJ1-3
TGTGCCAGCAGAGCGACAGGCTCTGGAAACACCATATATTTT | CASRATGSGNTIYF | NA | TRBV25-1 | NA | TRBJ1-3
TGTGCCAGCAGCCCGACTACGAACACTGAAGCTTTCTTT | CASSPTTNTEAFF | few | TRBV16 | NA | TRBJ1-1
TGTGCCAGCAGCTTAGCCCTAGCGGGGAGGTCCACAGATACGCAGTATTTT | CASSLALAGRSTDTQYF | NA | TRBV7-2 | TRBD2 | TRBJ2-3
TGCGCCAGCAGCCAAGAGGGGGGGACTAGCAATCAGCCCCAGCATTTT | CASSQEGGTSNQPQHF | NA | TRBV4-1 | NA | TRBJ1-5